This record looks at one T cell receptor (beta chain) sequence and its context. Its antigen is still unknown. Additional DNA sequences in this sample encode the identical CDR3. These data belong to a study of cytomegalovirus exposure and HLA in healthy donors. The PCR ran on 60 Vbeta and 13 Jbeta primers. Using immunoSEQ multiplex PCR, the repertoire was profiled, and TCRdb retains in-frame clones only, with some absent. The repertoire consists of about 150,000 clones, with roughly four fifths occurring once and the leading ten covering under 1.5%. General study results and limits: Most likely, a cluster of highly shared sequence variants arose as a sequencing artifact. Some TCR beta chains (more than 150 of them) were listed as cytomegalovirus-associated.

The germline gives CDR1 SGHAT, CDR2 FQNNGV. The CDR3 length is 16 residues. V lost 3 bases to trimming and J lost 2 bases, with 16 bases between them. Sequenced input: PBMCs. The TCR was taken from a man aged 18-30 years in good health and CMV-seronegative. The gene calls are TRBV11-2 and TRBJ2-5; possibly TRBD2 for D (6 bases). The CDR3 is CASSFPPSGGQETQYF. In DNA form, the CDR3 reads TGTGCCAGCAGCTTTCCCCCCTCCGGGGGACAAGAGACCCAGTACTTC.